The subject of this entry is one TCR beta chain. Its antigen is not yet known. Being one base from a much bigger clone, this may be a read error. For repertoire sequencing, TCR beta CDR3 regions were amplified from RNA transcripts. HTBI primers and the Qiagen OneStep RT-PCR kit were used in a first-round RT-PCR, which was followed by a second-round multiplex PCR, size selection and purification. Libraries were sequenced on an Illumina HiSeq2000 using paired-end 100 bp reads. Regarding the original processing steps: SOAPnuke was used for read processing, and reads with adapters, uncalled bases, a mean Phred below 15, or no exact constant-primer or identifier match were discarded. High-quality paired reads were merged with COPE v1.2.5. Clonotypes were defined as unique nucleotide sequences and were aligned to IMGT TRB V, D and J references using MiTCR v1.1. Analysis was restricted to V-J combinations with a frequency above 0.0001, which covered just over 98% of repertoires. A TCR clonal expansion and chaos score per V-J combination was defined as the ratio of F50 clonal expansion to chaos observed in the TCRdist matrix. Welch's t-statistics and random forest were used to reduce features to about a dozen V-J combinations, which were fed into a naive Bayes classifier. Thyroid-blood repertoire similarity was quantified with the Morisita-Horn index. Using fastp trimming at Q25 and MiXCR clonotype assembly, TCRdb reanalyzed the public sequencing data and kept in-frame beta chains. Rows are unified per CDR3 protein, each entry keeping the most common DNA and genes. The authors' filters were not applied to this entry. Here the sample has hundreds of thousands of distinct CDR3 sequences; approximately 40% occur a single time. The ten largest clones capture 44% of the sample.

The entry originates in a study of Graves' ophthalmopathy and Graves' hyperthyroidism (dated by TCRdb to the late 2010s). Some background on the complete study: Peripheral blood was collected at initial diagnosis, prior to any treatment. The study used signatures of the TCR beta repertoire to tell Graves' ophthalmopathy apart from Graves' hyperthyroidism and to predict which patients would progress to ophthalmopathy. In total, approximately 130 blood samples were TCR-sequenced: around 42 ophthalmopathy, 80 or so hyperthyroidism and approximately 17 hyperthyroidism-to-ophthalmopathy patients. To explore V-J signatures distinguishing ophthalmopathy from hyperthyroidism, a discovery set of about 99 patients (fewer than 45 ophthalmopathy, over 55 stable hyperthyroidism) was enrolled. An independent validation cohort comprised roughly 20 hyperthyroidism patients and over 15 patients who later progressed from hyperthyroidism to ophthalmopathy. T-cell repertoires of thyroid tissue and blood were compared in a handful of hyperthyroidism patients. Once sampling was done, hyperthyroidism patients were given methimazole at a starting dose of 30 mg daily, while ophthalmopathy patients were given high-dose intravenous methylprednisolone. Overall study outcomes, separate from this receptor: No statistical method was used to set the sample size in advance, and the investigators knew which group each participant was assigned to. In validation, the model predicted ophthalmopathy progression with about 71% sensitivity and 72.22% specificity; approximately 12 predicted patients were CT-confirmed with GO in a median of around 6 months. Most expanded thyroid clonotypes with frequency above 0.001 were also detected in blood, suggesting blood repertoires may reflect the thyroid immune response. In cross-validation, the 13-signature model distinguished ophthalmopathy from stable hyperthyroidism with approximately 88% sensitivity and about 84% specificity, and in the test set the corresponding values were approximately 79% and 70%.

Ophthalmopathy patients had moderately to severely active disease, Clinical Activity Score of at least 3, NOSPECS grade of at least 4, and disease duration under 3 months. Patients were excluded if they had other autoimmune diseases, uncontrolled infections, pregnancy or lactation. Diagnosis was based on clinical symptoms, serum thyroxine, TRAb, thyroid ultrasound and orbital computed tomography. PBMCs were isolated from 10 ml of fresh peripheral blood by Ficoll-Paque density gradient centrifugation. Total RNA was extracted using Trizol reagent, and RNA quality was checked on an Agilent 2100 Bioanalyzer. The germline V gene encodes CDR1 MGHDK and CDR2 SYGVNS. For this chain, trimming is 5 bases at the V end and 5 bases at the J end, and the number of junction bases without a gene match is 9. The CDR3, cysteine through phenylalanine, is 15 amino acids long. The only DNA kept is the CDR3, 45 bases in frame from the first base.

The clonotype comes from an adult man with Graves' ophthalmopathy. Recombination joined TRBV25-1 with TRBJ2-5; 9 bases in between match TRBD2. The sequencing sample was made of peripheral blood. The CDR3 here reads CASSQPSGARETQYF. The nucleotide sequence is TGTGCCAGCAGTCAACCTAGCGGGGCCCGGGAGACCCAGTACTTC.